This is a list of T cell receptor beta chains from one sample in a study of human T cells and chemical hapten exposure. TCRdb called the RACE reads again in MiXCR, with one record for every CDR3 protein. The profile covers roughly 250,000 distinct CDR3 sequences, with over 8% appearing a single time and over 2% taken by the ten largest. Material: whole blood, obtained in connection with sensitization to the hapten diphenylcyclopropenone (DPC). The receptors shown here come from a woman in her forties with alopecia areata. Some clones in this sample may be carry-over from other donors' samples. Both conserved end residues are part of each CDR3. The order of the fields is clone size, V gene, D gene, J gene, CDR3 DNA, CDR3 protein. D genes are given only for firm matches. Only part of the rows carry a size: once, few, many, or a class if the clone is expanded.

clone_size: NA
v_call: TRBV15
d_call: NA
j_call: TRBJ2-5
cdr3_nt: TGTGCCACCAGCGGGGGGAGCCCCCCAAGGACCCAGTACTTC
cdr3_aa: CATSGGSPPRTQYF

clone_size: few
v_call: TRBV5-5
d_call: NA
j_call: TRBJ1-1
cdr3_nt: TGTGCCAGCAGCACCGGGACACTTAACACTGAAGCTTTCTTT
cdr3_aa: CASSTGTLNTEAFF

clone_size: few
v_call: TRBV2
d_call: NA
j_call: TRBJ2-5
cdr3_nt: TGTGCCAGCAGTGAAGTAAACTTACAAGAGACCCAGTACTTC
cdr3_aa: CASSEVNLQETQYF

clone_size: NA
v_call: TRBV24-1
d_call: TRBD1
j_call: TRBJ2-2
cdr3_nt: TGTGCCACCAGCCCCAACAGGGGAAACACCGGGGAGCTGTTTTTT
cdr3_aa: CATSPNRGNTGELFF

clone_size: few
v_call: TRBV6-5
d_call: NA
j_call: TRBJ1-2
cdr3_nt: TGTGCCAGCAGGTCCGACAGGATAGGAGGCTACACCTTC
cdr3_aa: CASRSDRIGGYTF

clone_size: few
v_call: TRBV6-5
d_call: NA
j_call: TRBJ2-1
cdr3_nt: TGTGCCAGCAGTTACGCTACCCCCTCGGATGAGCAGTTCTTC
cdr3_aa: CASSYATPSDEQFF

clone_size: few
v_call: TRBV28
d_call: TRBD2
j_call: TRBJ2-7
cdr3_nt: TGTGCCAGCAGCCATCTGGGTTTAACTAGCGGGGGCTCCTACGAGCAGTACTTC
cdr3_aa: CASSHLGLTSGGSYEQYF

clone_size: many
v_call: TRBV12-3/TRBV12-4
d_call: NA
j_call: TRBJ1-4
cdr3_nt: TGTGCCAGCAGCTCAACGGGACCGACTAATGAAAAACTGTTTTTT
cdr3_aa: CASSSTGPTNEKLFF

clone_size: many
v_call: TRBV6-2/TRBV6-3
d_call: TRBD2
j_call: TRBJ2-1
cdr3_nt: TGTGCCAGCAGTTACTCAGTTTGGACTAGCGGGAGGGTCAATGAGCAGTTCTTC
cdr3_aa: CASSYSVWTSGRVNEQFF

clone_size: few
v_call: TRBV21-1
d_call: NA
j_call: TRBJ1-5
cdr3_nt: TGTGCCAGCAGTGCCGACAGCTACCATAGCAATCAGCCCCAGCATTTT
cdr3_aa: CASSADSYHSNQPQHF

clone_size: few
v_call: TRBV12-3/TRBV12-4
d_call: TRBD2
j_call: TRBJ2-2
cdr3_nt: TGTGGCTCCGCGGGAGCCGGGGAGCTGTTTTTT
cdr3_aa: CGSAGAGELFF

clone_size: few
v_call: TRBV5-6
d_call: NA
j_call: TRBJ2-3
cdr3_nt: TGTGCCAGCAGCCGACTACAGACAGAGATCACAGATACGCAGTATTTT
cdr3_aa: CASSRLQTEITDTQYF

clone_size: NA
v_call: TRBV6-6
d_call: TRBD1
j_call: TRBJ1-6
cdr3_nt: TGTGCCAGCAGTACGGACAGGGGGGATTCACCCCTCCACTTT
cdr3_aa: CASSTDRGDSPLHF

clone_size: many
v_call: TRBV15
d_call: NA
j_call: TRBJ1-3
cdr3_nt: TGTGCCACCAGCCCCCTGGGGGGGGCTGGAAACACCATATATTTT
cdr3_aa: CATSPLGGAGNTIYF

clone_size: few
v_call: TRBV12-3/TRBV12-4
d_call: NA
j_call: TRBJ1-1
cdr3_nt: TGTGCCAGCAGCCTCTCTACAGGGCCCACTGAAGCTTTCTTT
cdr3_aa: CASSLSTGPTEAFF

clone_size: many
v_call: TRBV2
d_call: NA
j_call: TRBJ1-5
cdr3_nt: TGTGCCAGCAGTAGTGGAAATAGCAATCAGCCCCAGCATTTT
cdr3_aa: CASSSGNSNQPQHF

clone_size: NA
v_call: TRBV7-2
d_call: NA
j_call: TRBJ2-3
cdr3_nt: TGTGCCAGCGGGTCAATGCCGGGTACGCAGTATTTT
cdr3_aa: CASGSMPGTQYF

clone_size: NA
v_call: TRBV4-2
d_call: TRBD2
j_call: TRBJ2-1
cdr3_nt: TGTGCCAGCAGCCAAGATGCGACTAGCGGGATCTACAATGAGCAGTTCTTC
cdr3_aa: CASSQDATSGIYNEQFF

clone_size: few
v_call: TRBV6-5
d_call: NA
j_call: TRBJ1-2
cdr3_nt: TGTGCCAGCAGTTACAGGGGGGGAATATATGGCTACACCTTC
cdr3_aa: CASSYRGGIYGYTF

clone_size: many
v_call: TRBV28
d_call: NA
j_call: TRBJ2-3
cdr3_nt: TGTGCCAGCAGAGCCCAGGATACGCAGTATTTT
cdr3_aa: CASRAQDTQYF

clone_size: many
v_call: TRBV18
d_call: TRBD2
j_call: TRBJ2-3
cdr3_nt: TGTGCCAGCTCACCTATCGGGAGCGGGAGTGGAGATACGCAGTATTTT
cdr3_aa: CASSPIGSGSGDTQYF

clone_size: many
v_call: TRBV6-2/TRBV6-3
d_call: NA
j_call: TRBJ1-6
cdr3_nt: TGTGCCAGCAGTAATGGACTCTATAATTCACCCCTCCACTTT
cdr3_aa: CASSNGLYNSPLHF

clone_size: NA
v_call: TRBV28
d_call: NA
j_call: TRBJ2-7
cdr3_nt: TGTGCCAGCAGTTCCCCCCGGGAGACAACCTACGAGCAGTACTTC
cdr3_aa: CASSSPRETTYEQYF

clone_size: few
v_call: TRBV28
d_call: TRBD2
j_call: TRBJ2-3
cdr3_nt: TGCGCCGGGGGGCTAGCGGGGCCCACAGATACGCAGTATTTT
cdr3_aa: CAGGLAGPTDTQYF

clone_size: NA
v_call: TRBV5-4
d_call: NA
j_call: TRBJ2-1
cdr3_nt: TGTGCCAGCACCCCTTTTATAGGGGCGGGATACAATGAGCAGTTCTTC
cdr3_aa: CASTPFIGAGYNEQFF

clone_size: few
v_call: TRBV20-1
d_call: TRBD1
j_call: TRBJ1-2
cdr3_nt: TGCAGTGCTTGGAACCCCGGGACAGAGAACTATGGCTACACCTTC
cdr3_aa: CSAWNPGTENYGYTF

clone_size: NA
v_call: TRBV2
d_call: NA
j_call: TRBJ1-1
cdr3_nt: TGTGTTCCGTTGATCTCGCGGGCCCCTACTTGGGAAGCTTTCTTT
cdr3_aa: CVPLISRAPTWEAFF

clone_size: many
v_call: TRBV2
d_call: NA
j_call: TRBJ2-3
cdr3_nt: TGTGCCAGCGGATCGGGAGCCGGAGATACGCAGTATTTT
cdr3_aa: CASGSGAGDTQYF

clone_size: few
v_call: TRBV7-9
d_call: NA
j_call: TRBJ2-1
cdr3_nt: TGTGCCAGCAGCTCCCTGGGTTTTGAGCAGTTCTTC
cdr3_aa: CASSSLGFEQFF

clone_size: few
v_call: TRBV6-2/TRBV6-3
d_call: TRBD2
j_call: TRBJ2-1
cdr3_nt: TGTGCCAGCAGTTTGTCTAGCGGGAGATTTAATGAGCAGTTCTTC
cdr3_aa: CASSLSSGRFNEQFF

clone_size: few
v_call: TRBV14
d_call: TRBD1
j_call: TRBJ2-1
cdr3_nt: TGTGCCAGCAGCCTCTACAGGGGCTACAATGAGCAGTTCTTC
cdr3_aa: CASSLYRGYNEQFF

clone_size: NA
v_call: TRBV7-2
d_call: NA
j_call: TRBJ2-4
cdr3_nt: TGTGCCAGCAGTTGGACTGGACCTAACATTCAGTACTTC
cdr3_aa: CASSWTGPNIQYF

clone_size: few
v_call: TRBV19
d_call: TRBD2
j_call: TRBJ2-1
cdr3_nt: TGTGCCAGTAATCGGGCTGGGGGGGACGGAACCTACAATGAGCAGTTCTTC
cdr3_aa: CASNRAGGDGTYNEQFF

clone_size: few
v_call: TRBV7-9
d_call: NA
j_call: TRBJ2-7
cdr3_nt: TGTGCCAGCAGCTTGGGACCCACCTCCTCCTACGAGCAGTACTTC
cdr3_aa: CASSLGPTSSYEQYF

clone_size: few
v_call: TRBV27
d_call: NA
j_call: TRBJ1-6
cdr3_nt: TGTGCCACCGCGCGACCCCAGGGACCCCTCCACTTT
cdr3_aa: CATARPQGPLHF

clone_size: few
v_call: TRBV4-2
d_call: TRBD2
j_call: TRBJ2-7
cdr3_nt: TGTGCCAGCAGCCAAGAAGGGACTAGCGGGGCCTCCTACGAGCAGTACTTC
cdr3_aa: CASSQEGTSGASYEQYF

clone_size: few
v_call: TRBV28
d_call: NA
j_call: TRBJ2-3
cdr3_nt: TGTGCCAGCAAGGGGACCACAGATACGCAGTATTTT
cdr3_aa: CASKGTTDTQYF

clone_size: few
v_call: TRBV13
d_call: NA
j_call: TRBJ1-2
cdr3_nt: TGTGCCAGCAGCTTAACCGGGACAACCTATGGCTACACCTTC
cdr3_aa: CASSLTGTTYGYTF

clone_size: NA
v_call: TRBV24-1
d_call: TRBD1
j_call: TRBJ2-7
cdr3_nt: TGTGCCACCAGCGGGACAGACTATGCATCGGGTGAGCAGTACTTC
cdr3_aa: CATSGTDYASGEQYF

clone_size: NA
v_call: TRBV9
d_call: NA
j_call: TRBJ2-7
cdr3_nt: TGTGCCAGCAGCGTAGCGGGAGACGAGCAGTACTTC
cdr3_aa: CASSVAGDEQYF

clone_size: few
v_call: TRBV4-3
d_call: NA
j_call: TRBJ2-2
cdr3_nt: TGCGCCAGCAGCTCCCTTCACGGGGAGCTGTTTTTT
cdr3_aa: CASSSLHGELFF

clone_size: few
v_call: TRBV2
d_call: NA
j_call: TRBJ2-4
cdr3_nt: TGTGCCAGCAGTGTAGAAGCGGGAGCCAAAAACATTCAGTACTTC
cdr3_aa: CASSVEAGAKNIQYF

clone_size: NA
v_call: TRBV20-1
d_call: NA
j_call: TRBJ2-7
cdr3_nt: TGCAGTGCTAGAGATCCTATCAGCGGCTACGAGCAGTACTTC
cdr3_aa: CSARDPISGYEQYF

clone_size: NA
v_call: TRBV25-1
d_call: NA
j_call: TRBJ1-1
cdr3_nt: TGTGCCAGCAGTGAAGATCTTATTAGGGAGACTGAAGCTTTCTTT
cdr3_aa: CASSEDLIRETEAFF

clone_size: NA
v_call: TRBV20-1
d_call: NA
j_call: TRBJ2-7
cdr3_nt: TGCAGTGCTAGTGAGGCTAACTCCCCCTACGAGCAGTACTTC
cdr3_aa: CSASEANSPYEQYF